The entry below gives a single T cell receptor (beta chain) sequence along with its context. These data belong to a study of blood T cell repertoires in COVID-19. This table comes from immunoSEQ multiplex PCR, and its TCRdb copy is limited to in-frame clones, with some not included. The sample contains some 390,000 clones, 85% to 90% of which appear only once. This clonotype was obtained from a man aged 30 to 45 who had recovered from COVID-19. Input material: PBMCs or T cells enriched from blood (not recorded which).

CDR3 in DNA: TGTGCCAGCTCACCAGCGGGAGAGGGCTCCTACGAGCAGTACTTC. This codes for CASSPAGEGSYEQYF. J is TRBJ2-7 and V is TRBV18; 7 bases match TRBD2. The CDR3 length is 15 residues. The ends lost 2 bases at V and 0 bases at J; junction bases unmatched: 4. Germline lookup yields CDR1 KGHSH and CDR2 LQKENI. Full variable domain (outside the CDR3, taken from reference TRBV18 and TRBJ2-7): NAGVMQNPRHLVRRRGQEARLRCSPMKGHSHVYWYRQLPEEGLKFMVYLQKENIIDESGMPKERFSAEFPKEGPSILRIQQVVRGDSAAYFCASSPAGEGSYEQYFGPGTRLTVT.